The 2 T cell receptor beta chains below come from one sample, sequenced in a study of vaccination and CD4 T cells after COVID-19. Oncomine TCR Beta short-read sequencing was applied to DNA from cultured CD4+ T cells. MiXCR, applied by TCRdb to the PCR reads, yields one record per CDR3 protein. The sample records over 4,500 distinct CDR3 sequences, 25% to 35% being singletons. Antigen specificity for these receptors is unknown. Treatment noted: roughly nine-day PBMC culture with coronavirus spike peptide pools or control peptides (ViraFEST assay). The sample consisted of CD4+ T cells from blood, cultured in vitro, taken after SARS-CoV-2 vaccination. These receptors were taken from a human donor who had recovered from COVID-19.

This sequence joins TRBV27 and TRBJ2-7, with TRBD2 matching 7 bases. Germline CDR1 reads MNHEY; CDR2 reads SMNVEV (reference sequence). The J segment lost 3 bases and the V segment lost 2 bases, leaving 7 bases of the junction unmatched. The CDR3 sequence is 15 residues long. CDR3 residues: CASSLGTTQIYEQYF. The CDR3 DNA is TGTGCCAGCAGTTTAGGGACTACTCAAATCTACGAGCAGTACTTC.

This clonotype was counted between two and nine times. The chain links TRBV7-9 to TRBJ1-5; D is undetermined. The V and J ends lost 1 base and 0 bases respectively, with 7 bases between them. The CDR3 is 15 residues long. Germline V CDR1 and CDR2: SEHNR, FQNEAQ (reference sequence). The CDR3 loop is CASSLVGHSNQPQHF. CDR3 coding DNA: TGTGCCAGCAGCTTAGTTGGCCATAGCAATCAGCCCCAGCATTTT.